This T cell receptor beta chain was sequenced during a study of cytomegalovirus exposure and HLA in healthy donors. It was with 60 Vbeta and 13 Jbeta primers that the PCR ran. Only in-frame clones appear in the TCRdb table, and some are missing; sequencing was by immunoSEQ multiplex PCR. The data show 75,000 to 90,000 clones, with over 65% seen just once and 20% to 25% held by the top ten. In germline, CDR1 is MDHEN, CDR2 SYDVKM. CDR3 length equals 12 residues. V shed 3 bases and J shed 8 bases, with 7 bases lying between them. The sample was PBMCs. The chain combines TRBV28 with TRBJ2-2; unclear D gene. This receptor was obtained from a young man in good health and CMV-seropositive. CDR3 in DNA: TGTGCCAGCAGTTTGAGGTCTGGGGAGCTGTTTTTT. Protein sequence: CASSLRSGELFF.